The clone carrying this TCR beta chain was seen more than once but under ten times. Antigen specificity is unknown. This entry is derived from a study of cytotoxic CD8 clonotypes in ibrutinib-treated CLL. Study observations and caveats: Clonality went higher at ibrutinib response and then dropped back toward baseline at progression.

This CDR3 has 13 residues. CDR1 and CDR2 from the germline V gene are MNHNY and SVGAGI (reference sequence). The trim removed 7 bases at V and 7 bases at J, leaving 4 bases unmatched. Sequencing used immunoSEQ multiplex PCR; TCRdb keeps in-frame clones, though not all of them. The repertoire holds about 330,000 clones, with roughly two thirds as singletons. The V call is TRBV6-6, the J call TRBJ1-3; the match to TRBD1 covers 10 bases. This specimen consisted of PBMCs, obtained after 36 months of ibrutinib treatment. The source is a human donor with chronic lymphocytic leukemia. The CDR3 region is CASKTTGGNTIYF. For the CDR3, the DNA is TGTGCCAGCAAAACGACAGGGGGCAACACCATATATTTT.